Detailed here is one TCR beta chain. The germline V and J ends were trimmed by 1 base and 1 base, with 10 bases remaining between them. Germline CDR1 is SGHAT and CDR2 is FQNNGV. The CDR3 runs 15 residues. This specimen belongs to a study of identifying expanded T cells in peripheral blood. Only in-frame clones appear in the TCRdb table, and some are missing; sequencing was by immunoSEQ multiplex PCR. The sample comprises about 81,000 clones, roughly 84% of which are singletons, and 15% to 20% rests with the top ten. This receptor was obtained from a person aged 18-70 years in good health. The chain couples TRBV11-2 to TRBJ2-5; the D gene is possibly TRBD1 (5 bases). Material for sequencing was blood. Written as DNA, the CDR3 is TGTGCCAGCAGCTTAGCCCCCAGGGCCCAAGAGACCCAGTACTTC. Protein product: CASSLAPRAQETQYF.